The source of this T cell receptor (beta chain) is a study of regulatory T cells in long-lasting Graves disease. The sample holds many counts of this clonotype. Library construction for TCR beta used iRepertoire HTBI primers and Arm-PCR of CDR3 regions. TCRdb ran MiXCR on the multiplex PCR reads and lists one entry per CDR3 protein. The sample carries 350,000 to 500,000 distinct CDR3 sequences, around 23% recorded once. Time point in this sample: persistent/refractory GD, antithyroid drugs over 5 years with positive TRAb. RNA isolated from PBMCs was used to make the TCR library. Germline V CDR1 and CDR2: LGHDT, YNNKEL (reference sequence). Trimming shortened V by 0 bases and J by 3 bases, and 2 bases separated the two germline ends. This CDR3 is built from 12 residues.

The chain carries TRBV3-1 and TRBJ1-1; D is unresolved. The receptor was derived from a female donor with Graves disease. Sequenced here: peripheral blood mononuclear cells (PBMCs), sampled when the disease was refractory, from a patient treated with antithyroid drugs. The chain's CDR3 is CASSQEYTEAFF. DNA of the CDR3: TGTGCCAGCAGCCAAGAATACACTGAAGCTTTCTTT.